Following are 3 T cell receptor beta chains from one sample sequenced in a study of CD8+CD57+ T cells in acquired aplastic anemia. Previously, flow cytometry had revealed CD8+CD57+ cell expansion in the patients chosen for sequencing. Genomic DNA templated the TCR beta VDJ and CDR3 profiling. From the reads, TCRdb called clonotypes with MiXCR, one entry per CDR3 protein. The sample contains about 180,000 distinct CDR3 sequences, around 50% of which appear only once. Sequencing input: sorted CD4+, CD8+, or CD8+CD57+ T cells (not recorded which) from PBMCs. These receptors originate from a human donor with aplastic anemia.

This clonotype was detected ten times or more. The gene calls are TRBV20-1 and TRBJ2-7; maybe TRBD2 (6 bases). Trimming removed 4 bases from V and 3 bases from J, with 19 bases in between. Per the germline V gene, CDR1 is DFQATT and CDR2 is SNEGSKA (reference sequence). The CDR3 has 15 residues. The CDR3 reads CSATDPGLGGYEQYF. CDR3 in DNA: TGCAGTGCTACCGACCCTGGGCTGGGGGGCTACGAGCAGTACTTC.

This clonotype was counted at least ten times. The CDR3 nucleotides are TGCAGCGTTGACAGGGGTGACTACGAGCAGTACTTC. This sequence encodes CSVDRGDYEQYF. This chain joins TRBV29-1 and TRBJ2-7, with D maybe TRBD1 (6 bases). The CDR3 runs 12 residues. The V and J ends lost 3 bases and 3 bases respectively, with 9 bases between them. The germline V gene has CDR1 SQVTM and CDR2 ANQGSEA.

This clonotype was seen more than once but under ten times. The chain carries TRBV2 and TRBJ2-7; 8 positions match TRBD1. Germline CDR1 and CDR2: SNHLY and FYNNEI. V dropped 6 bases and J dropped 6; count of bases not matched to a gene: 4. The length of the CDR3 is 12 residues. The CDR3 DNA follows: TGTGCCAGCAGACAGGGGGGAGGCGAGCAGTACTTC. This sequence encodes CASRQGGGEQYF.